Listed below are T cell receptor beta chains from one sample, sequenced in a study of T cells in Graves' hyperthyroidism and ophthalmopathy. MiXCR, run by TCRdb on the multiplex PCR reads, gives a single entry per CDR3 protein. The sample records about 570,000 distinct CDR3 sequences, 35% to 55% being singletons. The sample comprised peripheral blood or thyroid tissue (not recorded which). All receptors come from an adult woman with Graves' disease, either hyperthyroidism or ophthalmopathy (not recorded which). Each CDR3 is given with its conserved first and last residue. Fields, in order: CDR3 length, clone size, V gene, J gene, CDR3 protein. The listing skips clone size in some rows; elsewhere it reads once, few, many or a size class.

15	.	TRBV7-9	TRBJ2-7	CASSSGFENVYEQYF
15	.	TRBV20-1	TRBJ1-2	CSARGGQAFNYGYTF
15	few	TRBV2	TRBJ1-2	CASSAGQGDNRGYTF
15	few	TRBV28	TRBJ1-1	CASSLWSQGHTEAFF
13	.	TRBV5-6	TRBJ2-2	CASSVPGSGELFF
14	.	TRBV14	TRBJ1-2	CASSQVGGNYGYTF
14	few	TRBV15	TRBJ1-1	CATSTPARNTEAFF
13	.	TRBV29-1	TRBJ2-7	CSVEAGGGYEQYF
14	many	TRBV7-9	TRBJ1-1	CASSSRGRDTEAFF
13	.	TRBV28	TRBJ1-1	CASSFRGPTEAFF
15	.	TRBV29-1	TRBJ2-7	CSAGLAGESSYEQYF
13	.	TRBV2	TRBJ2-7	CASSESHRYEQYF
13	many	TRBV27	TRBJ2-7	CASSFDSGAEQYF
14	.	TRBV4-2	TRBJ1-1	CASSQTQGPAEAFF
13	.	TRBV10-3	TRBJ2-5	CASSFDPGMAQYF
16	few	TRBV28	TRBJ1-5	CASSFPGLRAIQPQHF
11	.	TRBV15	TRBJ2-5	CAQSGSETQYF
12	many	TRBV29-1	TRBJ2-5	CSGDRGDETQYF
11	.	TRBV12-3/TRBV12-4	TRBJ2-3	CASTTKGVRYF
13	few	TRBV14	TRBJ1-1	CASSNGMNTEAFF
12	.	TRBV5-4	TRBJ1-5	CASSLRGRPQHF
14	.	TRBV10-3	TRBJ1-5	CAIGGGNGNQPQHF
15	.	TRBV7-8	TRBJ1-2	CASSSSEQLNYGYTF
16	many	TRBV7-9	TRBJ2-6	CASSLHLASGANVLTF
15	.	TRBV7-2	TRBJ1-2	CASSYRAGTGNGYTF
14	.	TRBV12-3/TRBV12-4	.	CASSWPAAGNTIYF
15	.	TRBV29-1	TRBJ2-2	CSGLLAGGPTGELFF
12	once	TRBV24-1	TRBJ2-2	CATSQGTGELFF
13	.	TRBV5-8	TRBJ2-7	CASSFARGREQYF
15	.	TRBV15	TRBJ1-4	CASSLRGLEKEKLFF
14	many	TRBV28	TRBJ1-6	CASSTLQHNSPLHF
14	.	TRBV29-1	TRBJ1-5	CSSRDSDSNQPQHF
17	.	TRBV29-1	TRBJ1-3	CSVQRQGVGSSGNTIYF
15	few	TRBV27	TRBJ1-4	CASSYGRGINEKLFF
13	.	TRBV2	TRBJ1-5	CANSEGGHQPQHF
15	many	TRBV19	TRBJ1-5	CASSIEPRGGQPQHF
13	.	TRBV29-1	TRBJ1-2	CSVVAVPNYGYTF
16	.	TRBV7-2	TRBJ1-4	CASSFSGQGAKEKLFF
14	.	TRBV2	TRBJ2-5	CATRGTWGGETQYF
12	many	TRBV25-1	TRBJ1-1	CASGLRGGEAFF
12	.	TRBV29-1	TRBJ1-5	CSAIDKNQPQHF
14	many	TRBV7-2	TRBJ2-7	CASSLGTVFYEQYF
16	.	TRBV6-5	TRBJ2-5	CASSWPGQGAEETQYF
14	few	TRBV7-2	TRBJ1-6	CASSLAALNSPLHF
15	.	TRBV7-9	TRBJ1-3	CASSRRGPNENTIYF
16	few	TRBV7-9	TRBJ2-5	CASSGGLAGNQETQYF